A selection of T cell receptor beta chains follows, all from one sample in a study of blood T cell repertoires in COVID-19. The method was immunoSEQ multiplex PCR; TCRdb's version includes in-frame clones alone and lacks a portion of them. The repertoire has some 78,000 clones, less than 95% of them found once; the top ten carry around 0.93%. Sequenced material: peripheral blood. All receptors come from a woman aged 45-65 years in a cohort sampled during active COVID-19. CDR3s include the opening cysteine and the closing phenylalanine or tryptophan. A D gene is named only where the DNA matches it firmly. The size entry is marked missing in some rows and otherwise reads once, few, many or a size class.

d_call	clone_size	j_call	v_call	cdr3_nt	cdr3_aa
.	once	TRBJ2-2	TRBV7-3	TGTGCCAGCAGCGCCCCGGCACAGGGCCTCACCGGGGAGCTGTTTTTT	CASSAPAQGLTGELFF
.	.	TRBJ2-2	TRBV6-1	TGTGCCAGCAGTGAACAATACACCGGGGAGCTGTTTTTT	CASSEQYTGELFF
TRBD1	.	TRBJ2-2	TRBV30	TGTGCCTGGAGAACGACAGGGGACACCGGGGAGCTGTTTTTT	CAWRTTGDTGELFF
TRBD2	.	TRBJ2-1	TRBV11-2	TGTGCCAGCAGCCCCTGGACTAGCGGGGCCTCTGTCCCCCCGAATGAGCAGTTCTTC	CASSPWTSGASVPPNEQFF
.	.	TRBJ2-2	TRBV7-9	TGTGCCAGCACCGGAGATACTCACTACACCGGGGAGCTGTTTTTT	CASTGDTHYTGELFF
TRBD1	.	TRBJ2-7	TRBV5-1	TGCGCCAGCAGTCGACAGGGGAGCTCCTACGAGCAGTACTTC	CASSRQGSSYEQYF
.	.	TRBJ1-1	TRBV28	TGTGCCAGCAGTTTGCGGGGGGCTGAAGCTTTCTTT	CASSLRGAEAFF
.	.	TRBJ2-5	TRBV24-1	TGTGCCACCAGTGATTTTAGGCTAGAAGAAGAGACCCAGTACTTC	CATSDFRLEEETQYF
.	few	TRBJ2-1	TRBV27	TGTGCCAGCACCACTGGGACTCACAATGAGCAGTTCTTC	CASTTGTHNEQFF
.	.	TRBJ1-1	TRBV28	TGTGCCAGCAGTTTACCTAAGAGGGAAGCTTTCTTT	CASSLPKREAFF
.	.	TRBJ2-5	TRBV19	TGTGCCAGTAGTATCGAGGCAGGGGTCCGGGAGACCCAGTACTTC	CASSIEAGVRETQYF
TRBD2	.	TRBJ2-1	TRBV9	TGTGCCAGCAGCGTAGGGCTAGCGGGAGGTCCTCTTAGCAATGAGCAGTTCTTC	CASSVGLAGGPLSNEQFF
TRBD1	.	TRBJ2-2	TRBV11-2	TGTGCCAGCAGCTTACGACCCGGGGACAGGGAGTTGTTCGGGGAGCTGTTTTTT	CASSLRPGDRELFGELFF
.	.	TRBJ2-6	TRBV2	TGTGCCAGCAGGCGGGGCTCCTCTGGGGCCAACGTCCTGACTTTC	CASRRGSSGANVLTF
TRBD2	.	TRBJ2-3	TRBV2	TGTGCCAGCCCAGGGACTAGCGCGAGCACAGATACGCAGTATTTT	CASPGTSASTDTQYF
TRBD2	.	TRBJ2-7	TRBV2	TGTGCCAGCAGTGAAGTCTCTAGCGGGAGTAACAGCTACGAGCAGTACTTC	CASSEVSSGSNSYEQYF